These 17 T cell receptor beta chains share one sample of origin, sequenced in a study of cytomegalovirus exposure and HLA in healthy donors. Clones were read by immunoSEQ multiplex PCR, and TCRdb kept only the in-frame ones, dropping some. Of 200,000 or so clones listed, 84% are singletons. Input material: PBMCs. The receptor set was obtained from a woman under 40 in good health and CMV-seropositive.

This chain connects TRBV7-9 to TRBJ2-7, with D perhaps matching TRBD2 (5 bases). This CDR3 has 13 residues. The V end lost 5 bases, the J end lost 4 bases, and 12 bases lay between the germline ends. Germline V CDR1 and CDR2: SEHNR, FQNEAQ (reference sequence). CDR3 bases: TGTGCCAGCAGCCGGAGGAGCGAATACGAGCAGTACTTC. Translation: CASSRRSEYEQYF.

The chain joins TRBV5-6 to TRBJ2-4; 11 nucleotides agree with TRBD2. The CDR3 is 18 residues long. Germline values: CDR1 SGHDT, CDR2 YYEEEE. The V segment lost 4 bases and the J segment 1 base; nucleotides outside the gene matches: 10. CDR3 residues: CASSKRLAGTPAKNIQYF. CDR3 DNA: TGTGCCAGCAGCAAACGACTAGCGGGGACCCCGGCCAAAAACATTCAGTACTTC.

J is TRBJ2-5 and V is TRBV19, with D maybe TRBD2 (5 bases). This CDR3 comprises 16 residues. From germline, CDR1 is LNHDA and CDR2 SQIVND (reference sequence). With 6 bases removed from V and 5 bases from J, the gap between germline ends came to 22 bases. The CDR3 bases are TGTGCCAGTAGCACCCTACGGTTGGGGAGCGCGGAGACCCAGTACTTC. Amino acids: CASSTLRLGSAETQYF. Complete variable domain (other parts from reference TRBV19 and TRBJ2-5): DGGITQSPKYLFRKEGQNVTLSCEQNLNHDAMYWYRQDPGQGLRLIYYSQIVNDFQKGDIAEGYSVSREKKESFPLTVTSAQKNPTAFYLCASSTLRLGSAETQYFGPGTRLLVL.

The rearrangement links TRBV30 to TRBJ1-1, with D unresolved. The ends were cut back, 2 bases at V and 2 bases at J, with 9 bases in the middle. CDR3 length equals 13 residues. Germline CDR1 reads GTSNPN; CDR2 reads SVGIG (reference sequence). The CDR3 coding sequence is TGTGCCTGGAGTCCCACCACTAACACTGAAGCTTTCTTT. Protein sequence: CAWSPTTNTEAFF.

This sequence joins TRBV15 and TRBJ2-1; D call uncertain. The CDR3 is 11 amino acids. Germline V gene lookup returns CDR1 LNHNV and CDR2 YYDKDF (reference sequence). Deletions cut 5 bases from V and 4 bases from J, with 3 bases between. CDR3 DNA sequence: TGTGCCACCAGCTCTTACAATGAGCAGTTCTTC. This codes for CATSSYNEQFF.

The chain employs TRBV30 and TRBJ2-3; maybe TRBD2 (6 bases). Between the trimmed V and J ends, which lost 7 bases and 4 bases, there was a span of 21 bases. The V gene's germline CDR1 is GTSNPN and CDR2 SVGIG (reference sequence). This CDR3 has 15 amino acids. The CDR3 bases are TGTGCCTTCTCCCCGGGGTCTAGCGTCGCAGATACGCAGTATTTT. It codes for CAFSPGSSVADTQYF.

The chain recombines TRBV4-1 with TRBJ1-3; 7 positions agree with TRBD1. With V trimmed by 3 bases and J by 0 bases, 5 bases remained unmatched. Germline values: CDR1 MGHRA, CDR2 YSYEKL. The CDR3 consists of 16 residues. The CDR3 nucleotides are TGCGCCAGCAGCCATGGACAGGCGTACTCTGGAAACACCATATATTTT. Its protein is CASSHGQAYSGNTIYF.

This clone was seen only once. The rearrangement links TRBV6-6 to TRBJ2-7; 11 bases match TRBD2. CDR3 length: 16 amino acids. After removal of 4 bases from V and 6 bases from J, the junction contained 11 bases not matched to a gene. The germline gives CDR1 MNHNY, CDR2 SVGAGI (reference sequence). The CDR3 sequence is CASSFRTGTSGGEQYF. CDR3 bases: TGTGCCAGCAGTTTTCGAACCGGGACTAGCGGTGGCGAGCAGTACTTC.

The rearrangement joins TRBV2 to TRBJ1-5; the D is unclear. This CDR3 is built from 15 residues. From germline, CDR1 is SNHLY and CDR2 FYNNEI. V lost 2 bases and J 4 bases, leaving 12 bases between the germline ends. The CDR3 loop reads CASSEPANFNQPQHF. The DNA for the CDR3 is TGTGCCAGCAGTGAACCCGCCAACTTTAATCAGCCCCAGCATTTT.

The V gene is TRBV28, the J gene TRBJ2-5; 7 bases line up with TRBD1. Trimming took 5 bases from V and 5 from J; bases not matched to a gene: 11. The CDR3 spans 15 residues. In germline, CDR1 is MDHEN, CDR2 SYDVKM. In DNA form, the CDR3 reads TGTGCCAGCAGTCCGCCCTCGACAGGGACGGAGACCCAGTACTTC. Residues: CASSPPSTGTETQYF. Looking up the rest from reference TRBV28 and TRBJ2-5 gives the full variable domain: DVKVTQSSRYLVKRTGEKVFLECVQDMDHENMFWYRQDPGLGLRLIYFSYDVKMKEKGDIPEGYSVSREKKERFSLILESASTNQTSMYLCASSPPSTGTETQYFGPGTRLLVL.

This clone was found once. This chain connects TRBV12-5 to TRBJ2-7; D is possibly TRBD2 (6 bases). The V gene's germline CDR1 is LGHNT and CDR2 FRNRAP. V lost 6 bases and J 5 bases, leaving 29 bases between the germline ends. CDR3 length: 18 residues. The CDR3 sequence is CASGRHWFAGRLSDEQYF. The CDR3 nucleotides read TGTGCTAGTGGAAGACATTGGTTCGCTGGGAGGTTGAGCGACGAGCAGTACTTC.

This clone was counted once. The V call is TRBV6-5, the J call TRBJ2-7, with 9 bases aligning to TRBD2. This CDR3 has 15 residues. Trimming cost V 5 bases and J 3 bases; bases outside gene matches: 8. The germline CDR1 and CDR2 sequences are MNHEY and SVGAGI. The CDR3 nucleotides read TGTGCCAGCAGTCTATCCGGGACTAGCAACTACGAGCAGTACTTC. This encodes CASSLSGTSNYEQYF.

This clone was seen once. V usage is TRBV18 and J usage is TRBJ1-4; TRBD1 might be the D (6 bases). This CDR3 comprises 16 residues. The V gene's germline CDR1 is KGHSH and CDR2 LQKENI. V was cut by 5 bases and J by 1 base, with 14 bases left in between. CDR3 amino acids: CASSAAGTRTNEKLFF. The CDR3 region has the DNA TGTGCCAGCTCAGCCGCCGGGACAAGAACTAATGAAAAACTGTTTTTT.

The chain joins TRBV7-8 to TRBJ1-4, with D possibly TRBD1 on 6 matching bases. This CDR3 comprises 14 residues. V lost 7 bases and J lost 5, with 14 bases in between. CDR1 and CDR2 from the germline V gene are SGHVS and FQNEAQ. The CDR3 DNA reads TGTGCCAGCACCCCCGGGACATTGAATGAAAAACTGTTTTTT. Translating gives CASTPGTLNEKLFF.

The chain uses TRBV6-5 and TRBJ1-2; D unresolved. The germline V gene encodes CDR1 MNHEY and CDR2 SVGAGI. The V end was cut by 5 bases, the J end by 8 bases, with 18 bases between. The CDR3 spans 14 residues. This CDR3 is CASSESTGSMGYTF. The CDR3, as DNA: TGTGCCAGCAGTGAATCGACCGGGTCGATGGGCTACACCTTC.

This rearrangement joins TRBV27 to TRBJ2-7, with D unresolved. The CDR3 is 14 residues long. Germline CDR1 and CDR2: MNHEY and SMNVEV (reference sequence). V gave up 5 bases and J gave up 9 bases, with 20 bases separating them. Here the CDR3 reads CASSVSGRLVRQYF. In DNA form, the CDR3 reads TGTGCCAGCAGTGTTTCGGGTCGGCTTGTAAGGCAGTACTTC.

DNA for the CDR3: TGTGCCAGCAGTTTCCTGAGCGGGACAAGGTTTAATGAAAAACTGTTTTTT. It is translated as CASSFLSGTRFNEKLFF. This chain connects TRBV28 to TRBJ1-4; possible D gene TRBD1, 6 bases. The V end was cut by 3 bases, the J end by 4 bases, with 18 bases between. Germline V lookup: CDR1 MDHEN, CDR2 SYDVKM. The CDR3 extends over 17 amino acids.